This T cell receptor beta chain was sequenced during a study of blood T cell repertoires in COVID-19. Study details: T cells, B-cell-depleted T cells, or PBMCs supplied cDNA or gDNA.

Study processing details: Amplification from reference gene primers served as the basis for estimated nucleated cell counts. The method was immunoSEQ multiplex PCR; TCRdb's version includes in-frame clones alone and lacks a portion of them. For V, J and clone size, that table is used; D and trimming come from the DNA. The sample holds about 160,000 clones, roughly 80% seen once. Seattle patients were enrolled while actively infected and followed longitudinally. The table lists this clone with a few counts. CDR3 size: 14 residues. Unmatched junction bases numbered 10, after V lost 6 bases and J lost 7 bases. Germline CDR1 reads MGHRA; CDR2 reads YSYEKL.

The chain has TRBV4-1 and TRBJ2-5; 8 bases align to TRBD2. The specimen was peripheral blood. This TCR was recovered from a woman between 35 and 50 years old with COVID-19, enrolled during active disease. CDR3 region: CASRLPGGGRTQYF. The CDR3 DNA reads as TGCGCCAGCAGACTACCCGGGGGGGGTAGGACCCAGTACTTC.